The sample holds many counts of the clone carrying this TCR beta chain. Attached unique molecular identifiers marked individual cDNA molecules. TCRdb itself ran the 5' RACE reads through MiXCR, one entry per CDR3 protein. This sample yields some 23,000 distinct CDR3 sequences, of which nearly 5.5% are seen a single time; around 10% belongs to the top ten. This sample stems from a study of early T cells in non-severe SARS-CoV-2 infection. Study-wide background: RNA in bulk from unsorted whole blood was sequenced, and chains were unpaired.

V lost 3 bases, J lost 0 bases, and 18 bases lay in between. Germline V lookup: CDR1 DFQATT, CDR2 SNEGSKA (reference sequence). This CDR3 contains 17 residues. The sample was whole blood. The clonotype was recovered from an adult who was a healthcare worker with PCR-confirmed SARS-CoV-2 infection or an uninfected control (not recorded which). This rearrangement joins TRBV20-1 to TRBJ1-5, with D possibly matching TRBD1 (5 bases). The DNA for the CDR3 is TGCAGTGCTAGCGAGCCCAGCGGGACGGCTAGCAATCAGCCCCAGCATTTT. It specifies CSASEPSGTASNQPQHF.